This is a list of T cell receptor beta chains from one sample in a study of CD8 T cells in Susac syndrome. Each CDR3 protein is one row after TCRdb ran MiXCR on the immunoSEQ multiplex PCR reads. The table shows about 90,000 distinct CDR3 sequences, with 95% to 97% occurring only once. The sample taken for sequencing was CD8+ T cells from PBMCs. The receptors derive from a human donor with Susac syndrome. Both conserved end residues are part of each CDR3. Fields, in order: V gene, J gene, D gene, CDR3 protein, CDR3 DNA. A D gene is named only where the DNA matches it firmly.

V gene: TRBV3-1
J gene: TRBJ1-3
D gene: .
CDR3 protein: CASSQASGIGNTIYF
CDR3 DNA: TGTGCCAGCAGCCAAGCCTCCGGGATCGGAAACACCATATATTTT

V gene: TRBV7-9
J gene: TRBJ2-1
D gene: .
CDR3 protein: CASSLTNNEQFF
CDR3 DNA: TGTGCCAGCAGCTTAACTAACAATGAGCAGTTCTTC

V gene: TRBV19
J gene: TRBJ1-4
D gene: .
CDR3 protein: CASSPSTEKLFF
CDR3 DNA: TGTGCCAGTAGTCCCTCAACTGAAAAACTGTTTTTT

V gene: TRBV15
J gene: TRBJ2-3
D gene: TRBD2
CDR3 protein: CATSRGLTSGGSDTQYF
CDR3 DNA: TGTGCCACCAGCAGAGGCCTGACTAGCGGGGGCTCAGATACGCAGTATTTT

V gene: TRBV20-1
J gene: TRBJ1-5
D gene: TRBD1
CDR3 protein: CSARPFTGDSNQPQHF
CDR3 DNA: TGCAGTGCTAGACCCTTTACAGGGGATAGCAATCAGCCCCAGCATTTT

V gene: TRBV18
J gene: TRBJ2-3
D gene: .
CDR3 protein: CASSPPGTISTDTQYF
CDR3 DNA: TGTGCCAGCTCACCACCCGGGACAATAAGCACAGATACGCAGTATTTT

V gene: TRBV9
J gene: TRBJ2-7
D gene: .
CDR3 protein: CASSWDTGGEQYF
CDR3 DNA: TGTGCCAGTTCTTGGGACACCGGAGGCGAGCAGTACTTC

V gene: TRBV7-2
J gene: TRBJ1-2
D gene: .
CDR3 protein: CASSLAQAVGYTF
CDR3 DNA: TGTGCCAGCAGCTTAGCTCAAGCAGTCGGCTACACCTTC

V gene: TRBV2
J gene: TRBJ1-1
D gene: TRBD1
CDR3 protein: CASSSDRVRNTEAFF
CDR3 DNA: TGTGCCAGCAGTTCAGACAGGGTCCGGAACACTGAAGCTTTCTTT

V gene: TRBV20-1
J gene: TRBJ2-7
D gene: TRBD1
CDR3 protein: CSASGQGVSSYEQYF
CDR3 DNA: TGCAGTGCGTCCGGACAGGGGGTTTCTTCCTACGAGCAGTACTTC

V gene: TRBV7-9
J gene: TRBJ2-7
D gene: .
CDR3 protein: CASSLTSSYEQYF
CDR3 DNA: TGTGCCAGCAGCTTAACTAGCTCCTACGAGCAGTACTTC

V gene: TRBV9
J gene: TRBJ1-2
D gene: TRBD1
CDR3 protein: CASSDRGGYTF
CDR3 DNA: TGTGCCAGCAGCGACAGGGGTGGCTACACCTTC

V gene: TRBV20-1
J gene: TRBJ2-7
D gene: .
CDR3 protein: CSAREVGSNEQYF
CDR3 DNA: TGCAGTGCTAGAGAGGTCGGGAGCAACGAGCAGTACTTC

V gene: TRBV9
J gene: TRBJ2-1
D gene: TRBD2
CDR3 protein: CASSRTSGGASYNEQFF
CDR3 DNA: TGTGCCAGCAGTCGGACTAGCGGGGGGGCCTCCTACAATGAGCAGTTCTTC

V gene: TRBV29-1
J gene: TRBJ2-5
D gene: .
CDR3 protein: CSAEGPSQETQYF
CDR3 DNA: TGCAGCGCCGAGGGGCCCTCACAAGAGACCCAGTACTTC

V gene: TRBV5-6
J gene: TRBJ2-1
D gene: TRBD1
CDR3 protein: CASSSPSGTGPYNEQFF
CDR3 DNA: TGTGCCAGCAGCTCTCCTTCCGGGACAGGGCCTTACAATGAGCAGTTCTTC

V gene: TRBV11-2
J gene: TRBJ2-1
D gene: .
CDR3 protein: CASSLDYFNEQFF
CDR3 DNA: TGTGCCAGCAGCTTAGACTACTTCAATGAGCAGTTCTTC

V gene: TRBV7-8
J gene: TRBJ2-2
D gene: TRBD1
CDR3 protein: CASSQGTGPTGELFF
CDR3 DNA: TGTGCCAGCAGCCAGGGGACAGGGCCCACCGGGGAGCTGTTTTTT

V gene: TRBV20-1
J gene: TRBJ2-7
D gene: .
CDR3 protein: CSASPSYEQYF
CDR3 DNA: TGCAGTGCTAGCCCATCATACGAGCAGTACTTC

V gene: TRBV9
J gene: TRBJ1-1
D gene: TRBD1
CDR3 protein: CASSGGDRASEAFF
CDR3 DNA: TGTGCCAGCAGCGGGGGGGACAGGGCTTCTGAAGCTTTCTTT

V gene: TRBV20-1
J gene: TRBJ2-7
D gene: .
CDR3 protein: CSARGPDLSYEQYF
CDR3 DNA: TGCAGTGCTAGAGGGCCAGATCTATCCTACGAGCAGTACTTC

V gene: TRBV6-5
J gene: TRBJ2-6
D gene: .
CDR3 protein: CASSFIAAGANVLTF
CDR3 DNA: TGTGCCAGCAGTTTCATAGCGGCTGGGGCCAACGTCCTGACTTTC

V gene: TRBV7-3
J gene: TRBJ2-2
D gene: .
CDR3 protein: CASSLGSTGELFF
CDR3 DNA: TGTGCCAGCAGCTTAGGGTCCACCGGGGAGCTGTTTTTT

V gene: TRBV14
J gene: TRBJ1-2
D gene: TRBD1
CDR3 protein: CASSQLRQGIIYGYTF
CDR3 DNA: TGTGCCAGCAGCCAACTCCGACAGGGTATTATCTATGGCTACACCTTC

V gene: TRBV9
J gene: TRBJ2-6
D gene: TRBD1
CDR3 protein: CASSDTGTGRTGANVLTF
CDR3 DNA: TGTGCCAGCAGCGACACCGGGACAGGGAGGACTGGGGCCAACGTCCTGACTTTC

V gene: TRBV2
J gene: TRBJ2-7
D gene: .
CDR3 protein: CASSDSKSMTTAGEQYF
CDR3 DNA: TGTGCCAGCAGTGACTCCAAGAGTATGACCACAGCCGGCGAGCAGTACTTC

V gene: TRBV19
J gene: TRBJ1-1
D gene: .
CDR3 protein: CASSIRTATNTEAFF
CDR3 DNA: TGTGCCAGTAGTATAAGAACAGCCACGAACACTGAAGCTTTCTTT